A single sample is the source of the 9 T cell receptor beta chains below, sequenced in a study of shared clonotypes between healthy human individuals. Naivety among CD8 cells was defined by CD45RO negativity and positive CCR7 selection, thereby excluding terminally differentiated effector memory CD45RA+ cells. Here immunoSEQ multiplex PCR was the method, and the copy in TCRdb shows in-frame clones only, minus some. Of approximately 600,000 clones in the sample, approximately 95% were seen once. Sequenced input: naive CD8+ T cells sorted from blood. These receptors came from a woman aged 25 to 39 in good health.

This chain joins TRBV28 and TRBJ2-5; 8 bases agree with TRBD2. The V gene end was trimmed by 6 bases and the J gene end by 5 bases; junction bases not matched to a gene: 8. The V gene's germline CDR1 is MDHEN and CDR2 SYDVKM. This CDR3 is built from 14 residues. Here the CDR3 DNA reads TGTGCCAGCAGCCAGGGACTAGGCGGGGAGACCCAGTACTTC. Amino acid sequence: CASSQGLGGETQYF.

This clone was recorded only once. The chain couples TRBV19 to TRBJ2-7; 8 nucleotides match TRBD2. The CDR3 contains 15 residues. Germline V gene data show CDR1 as LNHDA and CDR2 as SQIVND (reference sequence). Trimming took 3 bases from V and 6 from J; bases not matched to a gene: 10. CDR3 in DNA: TGTGCCAGTAGTATTCTCTTAGCGGGATCGGGCGAGCAGTACTTC. This codes for CASSILLAGSGEQYF.

The CDR3 DNA reads TGTGCCAGCAGCTTAGTGGGACTAGTCTCCTACGAGCAGTACTTC. Protein product: CASSLVGLVSYEQYF. V gene TRBV7-9 combines with J gene TRBJ2-7; TRBD2 agrees at 8 bases. The CDR3 has 15 residues. Losses at the gene ends were 1 base for V and 0 bases for J; bases not matched to a gene: 2. Germline V gene lookup returns CDR1 SEHNR and CDR2 FQNEAQ (reference sequence). Full variable domain (outside the CDR3, taken from reference TRBV7-9 and TRBJ2-7): DTGVSQNPRHKITKRGQNVTFRCDPISEHNRLYWYRQTLGQGPEFLTYFQNEAQLEKSRLLSDRFSAERPKGSFSTLEIQRTEQGDSAMYLCASSLVGLVSYEQYFGPGTRLTVT.

The chain employs TRBV29-1 and TRBJ2-3; D ambiguous. The CDR3 length is 13 residues. Germline V gives CDR1 SQVTM, CDR2 ANQGSEA. Deletions cut 6 bases from V and 0 bases from J, with 10 bases between. CDR3 amino acids: CSVDITSTDTQYF. In DNA, the CDR3 is TGCAGCGTCGACATAACTAGCACAGATACGCAGTATTTT.

The V call is TRBV4-2, the J call TRBJ2-3; 13 nucleotides agree with TRBD2. Germline CDR1 LGHNA, CDR2 YNFKEQ. The trim removed 4 bases at V and 2 bases at J, leaving 9 bases unmatched. CDR3 length equals 18 residues. CDR3 residues: CASSRPTGTSGATDTQYF. CDR3 nucleotides: TGTGCCAGCAGCCGCCCGACCGGGACTAGCGGGGCCACAGATACGCAGTATTTT.

The V gene is TRBV4-1, the J gene TRBJ2-7; D uncertain. The CDR3 consists of 13 residues. The V and J ends lost 2 bases and 4 bases respectively, with 9 bases between them. CDR1 and CDR2 from the germline V gene are MGHRA and YSYEKL. The CDR3 nucleotides read TGCGCCAGCAGCCAATCCCGCGCTTACGAGCAGTACTTC. Encoded protein: CASSQSRAYEQYF.

The chain carries TRBV19 and TRBJ2-7; 7 nucleotides agree with TRBD1. The CDR3 consists of 13 residues. Trimming at V came to 5 bases and at J to 5 bases, leaving 6 bases not matched to a gene. The germline V gene encodes CDR1 LNHDA and CDR2 SQIVND (reference sequence). The CDR3 loop reads CASSHRGGDEQYF. CDR3 in DNA: TGTGCCAGTAGTCACAGGGGTGGAGACGAGCAGTACTTC.

The rearrangement links TRBV19 to TRBJ1-5, with TRBD1 matching over 7 bases. J lost 1 base, V lost 7 bases, and 4 bases had no gene match. The CDR3 spans 14 residues. CDR1 is LNHDA, CDR2 SQIVND, per germline (reference sequence). The CDR3 is CASTGTASNQPQHF. For the CDR3, the DNA is TGTGCCAGTACCGGGACAGCGAGCAATCAGCCCCAGCATTTT. Variable domain in full (rest from reference TRBV19 and TRBJ1-5): DGGITQSPKYLFRKEGQNVTLSCEQNLNHDAMYWYRQDPGQGLRLIYYSQIVNDFQKGDIAEGYSVSREKKESFPLTVTSAQKNPTAFYLCASTGTASNQPQHFGDGTRLSIL.

This chain uses TRBV5-6 with TRBJ2-7; D not resolved. CDR1 SGHDT and CDR2 YYEEEE come from the germline V gene. This CDR3 has 12 residues. Trimming stripped 3 bases from V and 2 bases from J, with 6 bases between. CDR3 in DNA: TGTGCCAGCAGCTCCCGGGCCTACGAGCAGTACTTC. Residues: CASSSRAYEQYF.